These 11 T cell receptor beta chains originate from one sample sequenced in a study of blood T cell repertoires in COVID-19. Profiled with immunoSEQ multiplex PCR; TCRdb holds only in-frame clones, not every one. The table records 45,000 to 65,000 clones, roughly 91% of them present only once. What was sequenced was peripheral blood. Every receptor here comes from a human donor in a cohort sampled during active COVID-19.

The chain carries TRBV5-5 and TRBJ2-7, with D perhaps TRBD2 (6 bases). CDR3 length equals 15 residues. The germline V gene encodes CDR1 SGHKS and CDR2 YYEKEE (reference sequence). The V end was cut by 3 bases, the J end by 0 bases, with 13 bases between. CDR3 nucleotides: TGTGCCAGCAGCTCGGGACTCTCGAGCTCCTACGAGCAGTACTTC. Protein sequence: CASSSGLSSSYEQYF. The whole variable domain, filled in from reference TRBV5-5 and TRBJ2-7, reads DAGVTQSPTHLIKTRGQQVTLRCSPISGHKSVSWYQQVLGQGPQFIFQYYEKEERGRGNFPDRFSARQFPNYSSELNVNALLLGDSALYLCASSSGLSSSYEQYFGPGTRLTVT.

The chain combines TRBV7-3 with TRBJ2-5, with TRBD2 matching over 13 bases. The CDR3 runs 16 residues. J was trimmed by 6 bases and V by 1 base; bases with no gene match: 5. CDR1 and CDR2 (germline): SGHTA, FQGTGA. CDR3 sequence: CASSLRGTSGVQTQYF. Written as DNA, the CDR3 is TGTGCCAGCAGCTTAAGGGGGACTAGCGGGGTTCAGACCCAGTACTTC.

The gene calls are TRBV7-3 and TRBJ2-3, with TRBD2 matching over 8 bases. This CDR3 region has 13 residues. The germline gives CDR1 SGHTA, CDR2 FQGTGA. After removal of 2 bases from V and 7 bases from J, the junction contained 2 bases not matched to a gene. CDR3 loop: CASSLAGGYTQYF. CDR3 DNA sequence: TGTGCCAGCAGCTTAGCGGGAGGCTATACGCAGTATTTT.

CDR3 bases: TGTGCCAGCAGCGCAAGCGGGGGGGCGGATACGCAGTATTTT. It is translated as CASSASGGADTQYF. The genes are TRBV7-9 and TRBJ2-3; 10 positions match TRBD2. Germline-derived CDR1 and CDR2 are SEHNR and FQNEAQ (reference sequence). The CDR3 has 14 residues. The ends lost 5 bases at V and 6 bases at J; junction bases unmatched: 5.

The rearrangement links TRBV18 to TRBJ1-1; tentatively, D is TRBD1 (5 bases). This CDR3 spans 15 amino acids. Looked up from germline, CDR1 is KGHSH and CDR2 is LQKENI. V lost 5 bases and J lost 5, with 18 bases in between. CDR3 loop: CASSRRQSRSTEAFF. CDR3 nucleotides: TGTGCCAGCTCAAGACGACAGAGCCGGTCTACTGAAGCTTTCTTT.

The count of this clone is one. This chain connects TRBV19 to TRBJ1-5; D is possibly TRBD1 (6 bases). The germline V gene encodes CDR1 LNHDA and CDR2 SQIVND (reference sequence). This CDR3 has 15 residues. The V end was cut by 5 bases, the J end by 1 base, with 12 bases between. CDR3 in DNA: TGTGCCAGTAGTTGGACAGATGCCAGCAATCAGCCCCAGCATTTT. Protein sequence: CASSWTDASNQPQHF.

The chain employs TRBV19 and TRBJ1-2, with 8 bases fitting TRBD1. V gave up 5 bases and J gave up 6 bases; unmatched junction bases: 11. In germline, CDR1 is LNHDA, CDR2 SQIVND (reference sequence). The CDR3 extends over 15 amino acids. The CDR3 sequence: CASSPSPDRVHGYTF. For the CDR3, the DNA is TGTGCCAGTAGTCCTTCCCCGGACAGGGTCCATGGCTACACCTTC.

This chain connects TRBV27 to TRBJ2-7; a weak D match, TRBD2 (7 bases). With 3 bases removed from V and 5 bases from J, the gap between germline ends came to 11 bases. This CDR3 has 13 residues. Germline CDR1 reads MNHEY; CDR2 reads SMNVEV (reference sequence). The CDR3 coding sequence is TGTGCCAGCAGTTTCGGGGGGCCCGACGAGCAGTACTTC. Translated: CASSFGGPDEQYF.

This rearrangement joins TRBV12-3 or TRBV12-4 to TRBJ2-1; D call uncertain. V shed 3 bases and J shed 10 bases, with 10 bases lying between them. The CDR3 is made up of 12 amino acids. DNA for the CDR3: TGTGCCAGCAGTTTCGGGTCCAGAGAGCAGTTCTTC. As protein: CASSFGSREQFF.

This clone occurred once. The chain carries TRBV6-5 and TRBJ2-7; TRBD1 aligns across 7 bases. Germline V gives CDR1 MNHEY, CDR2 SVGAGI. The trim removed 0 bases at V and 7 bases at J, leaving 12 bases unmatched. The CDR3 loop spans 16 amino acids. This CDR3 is CASSYSRDRHLSEQYF. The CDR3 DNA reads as TGTGCCAGCAGTTACTCTAGGGACAGACACCTTTCGGAGCAGTACTTC.

The CDR3 sequence is CARSLTGTGVHNEQFF. In DNA, the CDR3 is TGTGCCAGAAGCCTTACCGGGACAGGGGTTCACAATGAGCAGTTCTTC. The chain links TRBV5-3 to TRBJ2-1; 10 nucleotides agree with TRBD1. TRBV5-3 is reported as an ORF; its role is uncertain. This CDR3 spans 16 amino acids. The V segment lost 4 bases and the J segment 5 bases; nucleotides outside the gene matches: 9.